This T cell receptor beta chain is from a study of shared clonotypes between healthy human individuals. Findings and caveats of the study: The expectation was that sequencing depth would affect clonotype sharing among donors. Richness estimates generally favored naive over memory subsets.

This CDR3 comprises 17 residues. CDR1 and CDR2 (germline): GTSNPN, SVGIG (reference sequence). With 0 bases removed from V and 6 bases from J, the gap between germline ends came to 18 bases. For sorted subsets, 200 ng DNA per replicate equaled about 30,000 T cell genomes. Methods used by the authors: Junction-only sequences produced by ImmunoSEQ had no quality scores, so filtering differed. Libraries were prepared by immunoSEQ multiplex PCR; TCRdb keeps only in-frame clonotypes and omits some of them. V and J calls and clone size follow that table, whereas D and trimming were derived from the DNA. The sample lists roughly 2 million clones, roughly 94% occurring once. Cells designated naive CD8 were CD45RO-negative and were positively selected for CCR7, with terminally differentiated effector memory CD45RA+ cells excluded. This clone was observed once. Antigen: not known.

The chain is built from TRBV30 and TRBJ1-6; D unclear. This clonotype was obtained from a man aged 18-30 years in good health. Sequencing was carried out using naive CD8+ T cells sorted from blood. As DNA, the CDR3 is TGTGCCTGGAGTGTCCTCCGACCCGAAGAGGGTAATTCACCCCTCCACTTT. It encodes CAWSVLRPEEGNSPLHF.